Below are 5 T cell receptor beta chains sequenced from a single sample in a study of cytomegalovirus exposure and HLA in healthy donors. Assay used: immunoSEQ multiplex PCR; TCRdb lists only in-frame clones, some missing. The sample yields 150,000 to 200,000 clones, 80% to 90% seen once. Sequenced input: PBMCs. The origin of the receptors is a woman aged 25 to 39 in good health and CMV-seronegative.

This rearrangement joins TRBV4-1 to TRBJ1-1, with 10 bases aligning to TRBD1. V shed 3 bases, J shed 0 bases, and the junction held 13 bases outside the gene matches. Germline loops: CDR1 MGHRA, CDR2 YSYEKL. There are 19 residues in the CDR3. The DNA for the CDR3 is TGCGCCAGCAGCCATAAGGACCTCCGGGACAGGGGTATGAACACTGAAGCTTTCTTT. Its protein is CASSHKDLRDRGMNTEAFF.

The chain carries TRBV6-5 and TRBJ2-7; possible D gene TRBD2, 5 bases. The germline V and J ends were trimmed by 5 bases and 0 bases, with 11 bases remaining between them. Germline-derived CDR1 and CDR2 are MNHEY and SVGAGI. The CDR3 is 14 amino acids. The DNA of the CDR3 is TGTGCCAGCAGTCGCCGCGAGGGCTCCTACGAGCAGTACTTC. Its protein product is CASSRREGSYEQYF.

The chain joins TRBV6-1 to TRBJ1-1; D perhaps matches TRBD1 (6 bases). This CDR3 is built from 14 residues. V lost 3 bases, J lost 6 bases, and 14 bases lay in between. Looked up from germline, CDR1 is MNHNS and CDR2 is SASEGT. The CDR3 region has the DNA TGTGCCAGCAGTGAGGCCCCAGGGGAAGCTGAAGCTTTCTTT. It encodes CASSEAPGEAEAFF.

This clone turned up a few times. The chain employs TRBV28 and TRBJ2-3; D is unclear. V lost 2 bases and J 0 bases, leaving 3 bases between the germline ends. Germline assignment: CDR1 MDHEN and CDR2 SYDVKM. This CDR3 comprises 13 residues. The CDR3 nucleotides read TGTGCCAGCAGTTTAGAGAGCACAGATACGCAGTATTTT. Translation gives CASSLESTDTQYF.

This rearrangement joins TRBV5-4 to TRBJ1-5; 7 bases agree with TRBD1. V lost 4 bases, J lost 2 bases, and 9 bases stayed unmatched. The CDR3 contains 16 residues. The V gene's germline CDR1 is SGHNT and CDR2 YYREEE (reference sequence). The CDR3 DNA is TGTGCCAGCAGCCCACAGGGACAGTTGGGCAATCAGCCCCAGCATTTT. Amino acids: CASSPQGQLGNQPQHF.